The clone carrying this TCR beta chain was observed many times. The sample is drawn from a study of Graves' ophthalmopathy and Graves' hyperthyroidism. Germline V gene data show CDR1 as MNHEY and CDR2 as SVGEGT. V dropped 8 bases and J dropped 5 bases, with 33 bases sitting between them. The CDR3 loop spans 19 amino acids. Amplification of TCR beta CDR3 regions used RNA transcripts. RT-PCR was first run with HTBI primers, then multiplex PCR in a second round. TCRdb analysed the multiplex PCR reads with MiXCR anew, one entry per CDR3 protein. This table holds 400,000 or so distinct CDR3 sequences, 15% found once. Newly diagnosed hyperthyroidism donors, aged 18 to 65, duration under 2 months. Diagnosis relied on clinical symptoms, serum thyroxine, TRAb, thyroid ultrasound and orbital computed tomography.

The genes are TRBV6-2 or TRBV6-3 and TRBJ1-2; the D gene is possibly TRBD1 (5 bases). Sequenced: peripheral blood. This clonotype was obtained from a woman aged 18-29 years with stable Graves' hyperthyroidism. The CDR3 bases are TGTGCCAGCGGCTCGGCTGAAAGGGGAAGGGCCACTGTAGTTTATGGCTACACCTTC. Translated, it gives CASGSAERGRATVVYGYTF.